This T cell receptor (beta chain) was obtained from a study of blood T cell repertoires in COVID-19. Study summary: Collection of acute and convalescent COVID-19 samples took place in the United States, Italy and Spain. The analysed material was cDNA or gDNA that came from T cells, B-cell-depleted T cells, or PBMCs.

Seattle researchers signed up patients amid active infection and tracked them longitudinally. Original processing notes: Using reference gene primer amplification, nucleated cell counts were estimated. TCRdb's table, derived via immunoSEQ multiplex PCR, lists solely in-frame clones and lacks some. That table supplies the V and J calls and clone size; D and trimming were determined from the DNA. Among fewer than 200,000 clones listed, just under 90% were seen once. CDR1 is SGHRS and CDR2 is YFSETQ in the germline V gene. V trimming: 0 bases; J trimming: 10 bases; junction bases outside the gene matches: 4. The CDR3 covers 14 residues.

The gene calls are TRBV5-1 and TRBJ1-6; 7 bases match TRBD1. Specimen: peripheral blood. This receptor was obtained from a woman between 65 and 79 years old with COVID-19, enrolled during active disease. The CDR3, as DNA: TGCGCCAGCAGCTTGGGACAGGGTGGATCACCCCTCCACTTT. It encodes CASSLGQGGSPLHF. The variable domain in full, completed from reference TRBV5-1 and TRBJ1-6, reads KAGVTQTPRYLIKTRGQQVTLSCSPISGHRSVSWYQQTPGQGLQFLFEYFSETQRNKGNFPGRFSGRQFSNSRSEMNVSTLELGDSALYLCASSLGQGGSPLHFGNGTRLTVT.